This TCR beta chain was identified in a study of blood T cell repertoires in COVID-19. Study context: In each case, the material was cDNA or gDNA derived from T cells, B-cell-depleted T cells, or PBMCs.

CDR3 length: 12 amino acids. The V gene's germline CDR1 is LGHDT and CDR2 YNNKEL (reference sequence). Trimming took 2 bases from V and 3 from J, leaving 4 bases between them. Methods used by the authors: Counts of nucleated cells, estimated from reference gene primer amplification, were obtained. This table comes from immunoSEQ multiplex PCR, and its TCRdb copy is limited to in-frame clones, with some not included. The D gene and trimming were derived from the DNA, and the V and J assignments and clone size from that table. This sample carries 200,000 or so clones, over 70% of them seen once, and the ten largest clones take roughly a sixth.

The V and J genes are TRBV3-1 (or the pseudogene TRBV3-2) and TRBJ2-5; D unclear. This sequence originates from a man aged 55 to 69 with active or convalescent COVID-19. Sequences were obtained from peripheral blood. The CDR3 region is CASSQLEETQYF. DNA for the CDR3: TGTGCCAGCAGCCAACTTGAAGAGACCCAGTACTTC.